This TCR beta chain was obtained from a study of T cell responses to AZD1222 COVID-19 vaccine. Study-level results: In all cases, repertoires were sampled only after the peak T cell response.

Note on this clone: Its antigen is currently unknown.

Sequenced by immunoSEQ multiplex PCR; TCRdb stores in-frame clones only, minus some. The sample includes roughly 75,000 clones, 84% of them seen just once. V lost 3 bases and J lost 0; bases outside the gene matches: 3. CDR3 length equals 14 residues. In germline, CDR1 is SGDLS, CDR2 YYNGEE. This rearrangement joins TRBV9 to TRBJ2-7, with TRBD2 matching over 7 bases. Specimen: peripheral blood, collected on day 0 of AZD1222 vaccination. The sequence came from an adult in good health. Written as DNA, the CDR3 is TGTGCCAGCAGCGCGACTAGCAACTCCTACGAGCAGTACTTC. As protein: CASSATSNSYEQYF.